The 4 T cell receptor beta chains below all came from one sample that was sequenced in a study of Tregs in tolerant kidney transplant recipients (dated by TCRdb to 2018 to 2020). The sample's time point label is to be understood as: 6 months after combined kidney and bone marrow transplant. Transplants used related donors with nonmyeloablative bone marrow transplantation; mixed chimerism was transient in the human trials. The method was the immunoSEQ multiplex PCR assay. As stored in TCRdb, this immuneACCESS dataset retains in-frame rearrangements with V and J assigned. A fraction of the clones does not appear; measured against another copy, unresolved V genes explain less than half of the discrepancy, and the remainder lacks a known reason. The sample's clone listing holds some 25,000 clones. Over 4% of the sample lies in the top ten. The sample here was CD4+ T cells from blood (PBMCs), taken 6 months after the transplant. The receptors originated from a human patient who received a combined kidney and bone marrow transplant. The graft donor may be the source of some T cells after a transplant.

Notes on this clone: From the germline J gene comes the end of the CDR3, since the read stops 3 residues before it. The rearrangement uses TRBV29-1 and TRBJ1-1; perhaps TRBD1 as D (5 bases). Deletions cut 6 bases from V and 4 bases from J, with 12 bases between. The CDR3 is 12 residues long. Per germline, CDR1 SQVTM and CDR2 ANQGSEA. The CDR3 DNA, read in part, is TGCAGCGTGGACCAGGGAGGCACTGAA. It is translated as CSVDQGGTE. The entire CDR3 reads CSVDQGGTEAFF.

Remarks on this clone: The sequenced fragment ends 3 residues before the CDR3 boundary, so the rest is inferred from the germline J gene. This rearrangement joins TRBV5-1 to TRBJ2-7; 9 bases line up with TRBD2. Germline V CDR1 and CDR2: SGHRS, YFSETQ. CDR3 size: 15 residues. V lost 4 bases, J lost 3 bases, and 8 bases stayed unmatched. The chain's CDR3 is CASSRGGGVIYEQYF. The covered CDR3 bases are TGCGCCAGCAGCCGAGGCGGGGGGGTAATCTACGAG.

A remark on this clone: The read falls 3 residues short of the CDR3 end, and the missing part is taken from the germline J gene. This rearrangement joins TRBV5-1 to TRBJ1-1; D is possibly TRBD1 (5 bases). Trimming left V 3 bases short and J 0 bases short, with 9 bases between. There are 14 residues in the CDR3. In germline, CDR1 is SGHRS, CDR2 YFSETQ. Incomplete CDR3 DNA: TGCGCCAGCAGCTCGGGACTGATGAACACTGAA. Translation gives CASSSGLMNTE. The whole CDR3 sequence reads CASSSGLMNTEAFF.

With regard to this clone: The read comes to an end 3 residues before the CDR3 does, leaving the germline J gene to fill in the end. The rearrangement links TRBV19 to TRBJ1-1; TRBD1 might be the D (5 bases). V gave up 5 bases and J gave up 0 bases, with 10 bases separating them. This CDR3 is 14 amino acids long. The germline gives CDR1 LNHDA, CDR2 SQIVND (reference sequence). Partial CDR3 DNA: TGTGCCAGTAGTCCCAGGGAAATGAACACTGAA. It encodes CASSPREMNTE. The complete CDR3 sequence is CASSPREMNTEAFF.